This TCR beta chain was recovered during a study of shared T cell receptors in the human thymus. After removal of 4 bases from V and 4 bases from J, the junction contained 4 bases not matched to a gene. The CDR3 is 15 amino acids. Germline V gives CDR1 LGHNA, CDR2 YNFKEQ. Only in-frame clones appear in the TCRdb table, and some are missing; sequencing was by immunoSEQ multiplex PCR. The repertoire holds approximately 580,000 clones, with approximately 78% as singletons. These same records also appear under a second study, on human thymus T cells. That paper adds: Congenital heart defects were the reason for the corrective surgery that the donors, healthy Finnish infants, were having. Thymus specimens were resections from corrective heart surgery. It looked as if thymic and blood repertoires used V and J genes in a biased way. Unrelated individuals reportedly shared highly overlapping thymic TCR repertoires.

The sequence came from a boy less than two years old with a congenital heart defect. Material for sequencing was thymocytes. The V gene is TRBV4-2, the J gene TRBJ2-1, with 10 bases fitting TRBD2. CDR3: CASSLGLAAYNEQFF. Written as DNA, the CDR3 is TGTGCCAGCAGCCTCGGACTAGCGGCATACAATGAGCAGTTCTTC.